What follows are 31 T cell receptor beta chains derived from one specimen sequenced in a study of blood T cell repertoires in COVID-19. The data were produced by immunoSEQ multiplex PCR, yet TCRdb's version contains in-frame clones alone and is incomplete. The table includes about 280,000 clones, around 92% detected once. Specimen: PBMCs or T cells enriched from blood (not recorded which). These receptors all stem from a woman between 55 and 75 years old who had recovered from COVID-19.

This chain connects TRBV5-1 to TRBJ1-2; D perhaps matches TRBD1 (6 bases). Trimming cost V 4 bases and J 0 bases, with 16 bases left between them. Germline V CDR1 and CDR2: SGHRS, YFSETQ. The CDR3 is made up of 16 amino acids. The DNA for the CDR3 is TGCGCCAGCAGCCAAACTGCCGGGACACCTAACTATGGCTACACCTTC. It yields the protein CASSQTAGTPNYGYTF. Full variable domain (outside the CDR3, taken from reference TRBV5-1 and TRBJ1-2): KAGVTQTPRYLIKTRGQQVTLSCSPISGHRSVSWYQQTPGQGLQFLFEYFSETQRNKGNFPGRFSGRQFSNSRSEMNVSTLELGDSALYLCASSQTAGTPNYGYTFGSGTRLTVV.

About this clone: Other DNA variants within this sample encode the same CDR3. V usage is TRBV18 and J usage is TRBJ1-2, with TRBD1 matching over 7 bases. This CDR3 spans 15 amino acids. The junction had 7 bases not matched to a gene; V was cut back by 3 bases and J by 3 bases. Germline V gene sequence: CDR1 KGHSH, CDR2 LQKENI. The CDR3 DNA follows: TGTGCCAGCTCACCTACAGGGGTTGGGGACTATGGCTACACCTTC. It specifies CASSPTGVGDYGYTF.

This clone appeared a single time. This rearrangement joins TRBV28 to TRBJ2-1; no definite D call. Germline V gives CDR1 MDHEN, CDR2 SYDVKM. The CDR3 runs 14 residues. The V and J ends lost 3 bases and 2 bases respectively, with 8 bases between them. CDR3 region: CASSFPSAYNEQFF. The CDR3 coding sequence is TGTGCCAGCAGTTTCCCCTCCGCCTACAATGAGCAGTTCTTC.

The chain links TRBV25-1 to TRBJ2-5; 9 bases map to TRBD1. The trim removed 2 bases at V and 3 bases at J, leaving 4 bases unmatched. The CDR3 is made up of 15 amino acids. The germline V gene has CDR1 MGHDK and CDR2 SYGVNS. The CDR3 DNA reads TGTGCCAGCAGTGAACGACGACAGGGGGAAGAGACCCAGTACTTC. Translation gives CASSERRQGEETQYF.

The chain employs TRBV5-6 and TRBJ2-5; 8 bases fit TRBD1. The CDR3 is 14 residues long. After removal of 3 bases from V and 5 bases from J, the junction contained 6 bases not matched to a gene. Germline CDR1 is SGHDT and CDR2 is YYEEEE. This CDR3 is CASSSQGAGETQYF. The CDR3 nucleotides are TGTGCCAGCAGCTCCCAGGGGGCAGGGGAGACCCAGTACTTC.

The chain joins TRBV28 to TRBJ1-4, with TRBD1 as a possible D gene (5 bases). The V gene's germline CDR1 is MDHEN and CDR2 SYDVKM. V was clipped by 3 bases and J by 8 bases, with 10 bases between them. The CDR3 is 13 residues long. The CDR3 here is CASSFPRGEKLFF. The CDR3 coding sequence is TGTGCCAGCAGTTTCCCAAGGGGAGAAAAACTGTTTTTT.

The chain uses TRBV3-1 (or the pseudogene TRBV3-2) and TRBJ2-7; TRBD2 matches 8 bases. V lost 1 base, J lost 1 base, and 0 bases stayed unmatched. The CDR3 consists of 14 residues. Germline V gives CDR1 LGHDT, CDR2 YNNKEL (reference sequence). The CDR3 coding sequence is TGTGCCAGCAGCCAAGGCGGGAGGTCCTACGAGCAGTACTTC. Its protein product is CASSQGGRSYEQYF.

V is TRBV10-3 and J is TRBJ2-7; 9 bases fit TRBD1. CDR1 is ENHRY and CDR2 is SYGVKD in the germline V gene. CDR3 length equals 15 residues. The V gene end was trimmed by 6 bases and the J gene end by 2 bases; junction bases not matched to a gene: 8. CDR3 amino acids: CAIRAGTGRTYEQYF. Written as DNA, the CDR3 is TGTGCCATCAGGGCCGGGACAGGGAGAACCTACGAGCAGTACTTC.

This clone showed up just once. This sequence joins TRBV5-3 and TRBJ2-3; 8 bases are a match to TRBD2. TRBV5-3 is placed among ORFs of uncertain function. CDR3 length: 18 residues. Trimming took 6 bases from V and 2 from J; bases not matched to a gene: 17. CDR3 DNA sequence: TGTGCCAGAAAGGGCCGCGGGGGGACCCCCCCTAACACAGATACGCAGTATTTT. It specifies CARKGRGGTPPNTDTQYF.

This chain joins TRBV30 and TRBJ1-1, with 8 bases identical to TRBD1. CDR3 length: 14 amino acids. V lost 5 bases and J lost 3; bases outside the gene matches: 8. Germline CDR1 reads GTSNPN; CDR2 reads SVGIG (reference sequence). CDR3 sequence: CAWDAGGADTEAFF. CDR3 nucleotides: TGTGCCTGGGACGCAGGGGGCGCGGACACTGAAGCTTTCTTT.

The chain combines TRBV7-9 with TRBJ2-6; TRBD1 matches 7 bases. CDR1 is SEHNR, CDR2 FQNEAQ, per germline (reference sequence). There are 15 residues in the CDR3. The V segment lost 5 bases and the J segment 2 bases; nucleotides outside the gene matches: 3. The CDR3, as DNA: TGTGCCAGCAGCCAGGACAGGCCTGGGGCCAACGTCCTGACTTTC. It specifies CASSQDRPGANVLTF.

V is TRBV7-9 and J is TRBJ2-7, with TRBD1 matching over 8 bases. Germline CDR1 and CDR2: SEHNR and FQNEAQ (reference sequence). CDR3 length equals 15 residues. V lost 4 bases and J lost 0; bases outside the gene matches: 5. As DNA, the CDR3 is TGTGCCAGCAGCTGGGGGGACAGGAGCTCCTACGAGCAGTACTTC. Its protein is CASSWGDRSSYEQYF. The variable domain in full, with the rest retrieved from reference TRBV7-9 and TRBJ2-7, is DTGVSQNPRHKITKRGQNVTFRCDPISEHNRLYWYRQTLGQGPEFLTYFQNEAQLEKSRLLSDRFSAERPKGSFSTLEIQRTEQGDSAMYLCASSWGDRSSYEQYFGPGTRLTVT.

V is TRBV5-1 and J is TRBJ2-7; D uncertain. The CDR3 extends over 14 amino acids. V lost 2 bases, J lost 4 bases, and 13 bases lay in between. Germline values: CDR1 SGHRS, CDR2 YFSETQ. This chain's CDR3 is CASSLIQAQYEQYF. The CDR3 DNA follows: TGCGCCAGCAGCTTAATCCAGGCCCAGTACGAGCAGTACTTC.

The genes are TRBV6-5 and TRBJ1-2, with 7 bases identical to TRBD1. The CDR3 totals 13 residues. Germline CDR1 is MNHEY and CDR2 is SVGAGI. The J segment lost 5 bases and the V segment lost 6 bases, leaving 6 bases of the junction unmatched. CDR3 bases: TGTGCCAGCAGAGGACAGGCCTTATATGGCTACACCTTC. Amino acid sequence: CASRGQALYGYTF.

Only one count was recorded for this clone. CDR3 in DNA: TGTGCCAGCAGTTTGGGACAGGGGTCTGGTTACGAGCAGTACTTC. Translating it yields CASSLGQGSGYEQYF. The gene calls are TRBV28 and TRBJ2-7, with 10 bases fitting TRBD1. CDR3 length: 15 residues. V was clipped by 3 bases and J by 4 bases; unmatched bases: 6. The germline V gene has CDR1 MDHEN and CDR2 SYDVKM.

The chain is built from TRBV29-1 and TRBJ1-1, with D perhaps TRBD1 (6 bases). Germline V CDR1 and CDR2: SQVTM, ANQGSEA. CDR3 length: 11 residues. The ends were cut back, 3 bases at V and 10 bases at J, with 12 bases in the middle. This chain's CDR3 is CSVDGVRGAFF. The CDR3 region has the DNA TGCAGCGTTGATGGGGTCAGGGGAGCTTTCTTT.

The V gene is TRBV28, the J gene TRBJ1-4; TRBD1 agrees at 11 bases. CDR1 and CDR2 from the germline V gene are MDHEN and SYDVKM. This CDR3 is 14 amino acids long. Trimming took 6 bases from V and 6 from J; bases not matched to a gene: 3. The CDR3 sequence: CASRGQGGDEKLFF. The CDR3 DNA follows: TGTGCCAGCAGGGGACAGGGGGGGGATGAAAAACTGTTTTTT.

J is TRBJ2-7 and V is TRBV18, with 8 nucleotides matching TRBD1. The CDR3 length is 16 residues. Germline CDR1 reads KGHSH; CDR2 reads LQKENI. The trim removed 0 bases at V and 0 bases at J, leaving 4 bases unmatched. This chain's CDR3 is CASSPPVRGHSYEQYF. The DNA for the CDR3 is TGTGCCAGCTCACCACCGGTCAGGGGGCACTCCTACGAGCAGTACTTC.

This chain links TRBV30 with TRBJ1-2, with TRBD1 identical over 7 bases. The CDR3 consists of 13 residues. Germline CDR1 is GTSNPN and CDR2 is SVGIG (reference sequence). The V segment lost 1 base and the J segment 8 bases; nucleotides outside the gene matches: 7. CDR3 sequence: CAWSATGVGGYTF. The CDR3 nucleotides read TGTGCCTGGAGTGCAACAGGGGTTGGCGGCTACACCTTC.

The CDR3 is CASSPDRLYSPLHF. CDR3 DNA sequence: TGCGCCAGCAGTCCTGACAGGCTCTATTCACCCCTCCACTTT. This chain joins TRBV10-2 and TRBJ1-6; weak D call: TRBD1 (6 bases). The CDR3 consists of 14 residues. The V and J ends lost 5 bases and 8 bases respectively, with 13 bases between them. Germline-derived CDR1 and CDR2 are WSHSY and SAAADI.

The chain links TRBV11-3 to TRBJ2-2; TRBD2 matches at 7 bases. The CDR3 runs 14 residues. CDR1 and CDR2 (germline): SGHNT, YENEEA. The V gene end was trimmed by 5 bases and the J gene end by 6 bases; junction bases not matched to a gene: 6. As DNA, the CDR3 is TGTGCCAGCAGCGGAAGGGGAGGGGCCGGGGAGCTGTTTTTT. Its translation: CASSGRGGAGELFF.

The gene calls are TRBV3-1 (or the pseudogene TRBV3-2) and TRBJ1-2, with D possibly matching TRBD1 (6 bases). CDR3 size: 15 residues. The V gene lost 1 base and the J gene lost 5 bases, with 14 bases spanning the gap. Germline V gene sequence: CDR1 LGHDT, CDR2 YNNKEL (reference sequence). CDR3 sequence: CASSQAYRVEYGYTF. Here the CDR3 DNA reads TGTGCCAGCAGCCAAGCTTACAGGGTAGAATATGGCTACACCTTC.

The CDR3 coding sequence is TGTGCCACCAGCAGGGGACAGGGGGCGGAAAAACTGTTTTTT. Its protein is CATSRGQGAEKLFF. V is TRBV15 and J is TRBJ1-4, with TRBD1 matching over 12 bases. Germline CDR1 LNHNV, CDR2 YYDKDF (reference sequence). The V and J ends lost 3 bases and 8 bases, in that order; junction bases with no gene match: 1. This CDR3 spans 14 amino acids.

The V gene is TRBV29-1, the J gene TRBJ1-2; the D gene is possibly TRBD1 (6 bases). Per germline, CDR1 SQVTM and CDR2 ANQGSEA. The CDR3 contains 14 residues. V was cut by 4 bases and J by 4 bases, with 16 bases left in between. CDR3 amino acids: CSVVWGGDTYGYTF. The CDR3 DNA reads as TGCAGCGTTGTATGGGGGGGCGACACCTATGGCTACACCTTC.

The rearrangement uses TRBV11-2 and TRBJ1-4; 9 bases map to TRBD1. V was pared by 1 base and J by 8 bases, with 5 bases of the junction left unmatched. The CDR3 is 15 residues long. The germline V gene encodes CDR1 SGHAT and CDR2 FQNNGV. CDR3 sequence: CASSLGDRAGEKLFF. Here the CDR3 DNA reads TGTGCCAGCAGCTTAGGGGACAGGGCGGGGGAAAAACTGTTTTTT.

CDR3 nucleotides: TGCGCCAGCAGCCCGGTTAGGGGGCGGACTGAAGCTTTCTTT. It is translated as CASSPVRGRTEAFF. This chain joins TRBV4-1 and TRBJ1-1; 7 positions agree with TRBD1. V lost 4 bases, J lost 5 bases, and 7 bases stayed unmatched. The CDR3 loop spans 14 amino acids. Looked up from germline, CDR1 is MGHRA and CDR2 is YSYEKL.

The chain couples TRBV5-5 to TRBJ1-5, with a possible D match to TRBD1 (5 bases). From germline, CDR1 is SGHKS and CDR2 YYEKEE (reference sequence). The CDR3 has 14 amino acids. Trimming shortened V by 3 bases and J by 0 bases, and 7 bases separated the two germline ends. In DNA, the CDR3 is TGTGCCAGCAGCTGGGACTCTAGCAATCAGCCCCAGCATTTT. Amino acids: CASSWDSSNQPQHF. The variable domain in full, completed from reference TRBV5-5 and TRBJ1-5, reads DAGVTQSPTHLIKTRGQQVTLRCSPISGHKSVSWYQQVLGQGPQFIFQYYEKEERGRGNFPDRFSARQFPNYSSELNVNALLLGDSALYLCASSWDSSNQPQHFGDGTRLSIL.

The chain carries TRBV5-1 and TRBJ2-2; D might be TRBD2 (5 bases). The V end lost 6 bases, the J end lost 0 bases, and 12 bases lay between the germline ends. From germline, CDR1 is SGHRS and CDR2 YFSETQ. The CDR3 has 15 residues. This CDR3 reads CASNDLASNTGELFF. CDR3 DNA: TGCGCCAGCAACGACTTAGCGTCGAACACCGGGGAGCTGTTTTTT.

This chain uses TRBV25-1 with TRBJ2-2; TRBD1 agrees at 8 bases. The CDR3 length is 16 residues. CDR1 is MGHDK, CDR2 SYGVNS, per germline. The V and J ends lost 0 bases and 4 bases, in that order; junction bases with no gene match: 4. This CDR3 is CASSEYRGRSTGELFF. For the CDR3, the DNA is TGTGCCAGCAGTGAATACAGGGGGCGTAGCACCGGGGAGCTGTTTTTT.

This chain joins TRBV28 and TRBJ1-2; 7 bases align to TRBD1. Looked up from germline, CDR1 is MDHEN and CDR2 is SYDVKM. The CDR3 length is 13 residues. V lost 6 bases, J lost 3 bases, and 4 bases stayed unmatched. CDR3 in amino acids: CASRPGGDYGYTF. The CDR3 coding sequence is TGTGCCAGCAGACCAGGGGGAGACTATGGCTACACCTTC.

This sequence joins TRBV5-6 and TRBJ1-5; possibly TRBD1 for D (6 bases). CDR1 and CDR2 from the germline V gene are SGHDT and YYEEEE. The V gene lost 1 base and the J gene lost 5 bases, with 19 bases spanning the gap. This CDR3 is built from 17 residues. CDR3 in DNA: TGTGCCAGCAGCTTGTGGCAGGGGATAAAGGGGGATCAGCCCCAGCATTTT. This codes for CASSLWQGIKGDQPQHF.